One T cell receptor beta chain is described in this entry. This specimen belongs to a study of blood T cell repertoires in COVID-19. Study details: The United States, Italy and Spain provided the acute and convalescent COVID-19 samples. T cells, B-cell-depleted T cells, or PBMCs supplied cDNA or gDNA.

Cohorts were assigned according to the clinical history that participants reported. The CDR3 has 14 residues. The V segment lost 5 bases and the J segment 1 base; nucleotides outside the gene matches: 4. CDR1 is SGHTA and CDR2 is FQGNSA in the germline V gene. The authors' processing: Amplified reference gene primers provided the basis for estimating nucleated cell counts. Data came from immunoSEQ multiplex PCR; TCRdb stores just in-frame clones and leaves some out. Clone size and V and J calls were adopted from that table, with D and trimming inferred from the DNA. This table has about 270,000 clones, 70% to 90% appearing once.

Material for sequencing was PBMCs or T cells enriched from blood (not recorded which). The TCR sequence derives from a woman aged 50 to 60 with acute COVID-19. The rearrangement joins TRBV7-2 to TRBJ1-1, with 7 positions matching TRBD1. CDR3 DNA: TGTGCCAGCAGCCCGAGACAGGGGAACACTGAAGCTTTCTTT. Amino acid sequence: CASSPRQGNTEAFF.